This record looks at one TCR beta chain sequence and its context. Its antigen is not identified. Repertoires were generated with immunoSEQ multiplex PCR, while TCRdb's copy carries only in-frame clones and drops some. The data contain some 33,000 clones, 45% to 70% of them singletons. The sample's time point: week 5, during vaccination. What each vaccine dose contained was 300 ug of mutant IDH1 20-mer peptide, accompanied by topical imiquimod. This sample is drawn from a study of a mutant IDH1 vaccine in newly diagnosed glioma. V lost 4 bases and J lost 3, with 10 bases in between. CDR3 length: 14 amino acids. Germline lookup yields CDR1 MNHNS and CDR2 SASEGT.

The V call is TRBV6-1, the J call TRBJ2-1, with a weak D call TRBD1 (6 bases). The source of this sequence is a woman between 18 and 29 years old with glioma. Sequencing was performed on PBMCs, taken from a glioma patient whose treatment included an IDH1 peptide vaccine. The CDR3 nucleotides read TGTGCCAGCAGTGCGTCCAGGGGCTACAATGAGCAGTTCTTC. Translated: CASSASRGYNEQFF.